This T cell receptor beta chain was identified in a study of blood T cell repertoires in COVID-19. As handled by the study authors: Reference gene primer amplification gave nucleated cell count estimates. The method was immunoSEQ multiplex PCR; TCRdb's version includes in-frame clones alone and lacks a portion of them. V, J and clone size reflect that table, while D and trimming were determined from the DNA. The sample lists about 190,000 clones, about 77% occurring once. CDR3 length: 12 residues. The V end was cut by 5 bases, the J end by 8 bases, with 12 bases between. Germline loops: CDR1 SEHNR, CDR2 FQNEAQ (reference sequence).

Sequenced sample: PBMCs or T cells enriched from blood (not recorded which). The TCR was taken from a woman in her fifties or sixties with acute COVID-19. This rearrangement joins TRBV7-9 to TRBJ1-2; D is unresolved. CDR3 DNA sequence: TGTGCCAGCAGCGTGGTGACGGGAGGCTACACCTTC. Residues: CASSVVTGGYTF. The whole variable domain, remainder taken from reference TRBV7-9 and TRBJ1-2, is DTGVSQNPRHKITKRGQNVTFRCDPISEHNRLYWYRQTLGQGPEFLTYFQNEAQLEKSRLLSDRFSAERPKGSFSTLEIQRTEQGDSAMYLCASSVVTGGYTFGSGTRLTVV.